Listed below are T cell receptor beta chains from one sample, sequenced in a study of T cell repertoires in cytomegalovirus infection. Their target antigens are unknown. TCRdb redid the calling of the reads with MiXCR, one entry per CDR3 protein. Counted here are some 130,000 distinct CDR3 sequences, 32% occurring once; the ten biggest clones make up about 52%. Sample: CD8+ T cells from cultured PBMCs, taken from culture after CMV antigen stimulation. Receptor source: a human donor in good health (CMV status not recorded). Some clones in this sample may be carry-over from other donors' samples. CDR3s include the opening cysteine and the closing phenylalanine or tryptophan.

v_call cdr3_aa
TRBV7-2 CATTCGGSGRDTQYF
TRBV19 CASTIRGGGYNEQFF
TRBV7-8 CASSLIPTGEREQYF
TRBV7-9 CASSLESAEGYTF
TRBV2 CASSRGGTSTGELFF
TRBV12-3/TRBV12-4 CASSFQGYNEQFF
TRBV19 CASSVGTGVGETQYF
TRBV28 CASSLSGQAAQHF
TRBV28 CASSSDINSGGLETQYF
TRBV7-2 CASSLPGGLGSYEQYF
TRBV4-2 CASSPRSGRIYNEQFF
TRBV4-3 CASSQVKSLSYEQYF
TRBV11-2 CASSLGGTNFGEQFF